The T cell receptor beta chain under discussion was sequenced for a study of blood T cells in healthy people across ages. Trimming stripped 7 bases from V and 6 bases from J, with 27 bases between. Per germline, CDR1 SQVTM and CDR2 ANQGSEA. The CDR3 has 16 amino acids. This clonotype has more than one count but fewer than ten. A second about 7 to 11 cycle PCR used barcoded and J-beta primers. TCRdb re-derived calls from the 5' RACE reads in MiXCR, one entry per CDR3 protein. Altogether some 750,000 distinct CDR3 sequences are present, 22% being singletons, with the ten largest covering about 22%. This clonotype was sampled from a man aged 65 to 79 in good health. The V and J genes are TRBV29-1 and TRBJ1-2; tentative D call: TRBD1 (5 bases). The sample taken for sequencing was blood. CDR3 bases: TGCAGCGCCCTAGGGGTGGAGGGAAGATCGGACAATGGCTACACCTTC. Amino acid sequence: CSALGVEGRSDNGYTF.